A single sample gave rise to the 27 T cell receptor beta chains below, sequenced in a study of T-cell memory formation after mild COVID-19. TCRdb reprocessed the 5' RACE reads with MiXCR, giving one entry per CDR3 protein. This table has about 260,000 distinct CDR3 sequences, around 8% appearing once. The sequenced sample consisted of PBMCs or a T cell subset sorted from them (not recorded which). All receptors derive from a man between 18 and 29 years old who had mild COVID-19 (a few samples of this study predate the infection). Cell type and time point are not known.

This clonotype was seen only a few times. The CDR3 DNA reads as TGCGCCAGCAGCACTTTAGCGGGGGGGGACCCCGAGCAGTACGTC. Its protein product is CASSTLAGGDPEQYV. The genes are TRBV5-1 and TRBJ2-7; 11 bases are shared with TRBD2. The V segment lost 4 bases and the J segment 6 bases; nucleotides outside the gene matches: 9. Germline loops: CDR1 SGHRS, CDR2 YFSETQ. The CDR3 is 15 residues long.

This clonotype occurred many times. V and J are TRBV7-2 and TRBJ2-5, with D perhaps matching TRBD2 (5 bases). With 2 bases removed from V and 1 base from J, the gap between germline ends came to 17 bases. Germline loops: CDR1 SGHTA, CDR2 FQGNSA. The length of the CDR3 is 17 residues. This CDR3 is CASSLSDWLAGQETQYF. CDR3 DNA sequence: TGTGCCAGCAGCTTAAGTGACTGGCTTGCGGGCCAAGAGACCCAGTACTTC.

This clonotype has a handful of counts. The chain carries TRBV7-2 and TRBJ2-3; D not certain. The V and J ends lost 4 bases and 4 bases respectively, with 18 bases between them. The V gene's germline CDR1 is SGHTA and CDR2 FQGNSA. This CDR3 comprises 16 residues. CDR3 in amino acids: CASSCPQTFPPDTQYF. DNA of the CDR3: TGTGCCAGCAGCTGCCCCCAAACCTTCCCCCCAGATACGCAGTATTTT.

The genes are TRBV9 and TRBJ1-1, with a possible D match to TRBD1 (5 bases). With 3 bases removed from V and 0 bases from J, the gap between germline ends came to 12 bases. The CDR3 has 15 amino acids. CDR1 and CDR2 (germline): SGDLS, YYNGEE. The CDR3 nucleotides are TGTGCCAGCAGCGCACAGGATTACATGAACACTGAAGCTTTCTTT. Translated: CASSAQDYMNTEAFF.

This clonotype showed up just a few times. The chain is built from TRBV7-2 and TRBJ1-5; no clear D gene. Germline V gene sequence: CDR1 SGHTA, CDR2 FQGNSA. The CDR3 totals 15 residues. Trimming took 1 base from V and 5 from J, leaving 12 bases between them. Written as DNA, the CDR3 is TGTGCCAGCAGCTTAGGTTCGGCAGTTCATCAGCCCCAGCATTTT. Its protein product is CASSLGSAVHQPQHF.

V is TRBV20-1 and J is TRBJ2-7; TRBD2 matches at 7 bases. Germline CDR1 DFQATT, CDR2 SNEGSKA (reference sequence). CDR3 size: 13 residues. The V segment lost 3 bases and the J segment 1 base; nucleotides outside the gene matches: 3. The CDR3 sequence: CSASGGSSYEQYF. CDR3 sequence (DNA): TGCAGTGCTAGCGGGGGGTCTTCCTACGAGCAGTACTTC.

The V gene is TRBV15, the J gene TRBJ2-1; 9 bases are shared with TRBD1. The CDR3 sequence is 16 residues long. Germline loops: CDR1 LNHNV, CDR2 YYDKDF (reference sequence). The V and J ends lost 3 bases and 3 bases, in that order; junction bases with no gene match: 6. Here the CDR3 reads CATSSFLDRGYNEQFF. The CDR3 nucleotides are TGTGCCACCAGCAGCTTCCTGGACAGGGGCTACAATGAGCAGTTCTTC.

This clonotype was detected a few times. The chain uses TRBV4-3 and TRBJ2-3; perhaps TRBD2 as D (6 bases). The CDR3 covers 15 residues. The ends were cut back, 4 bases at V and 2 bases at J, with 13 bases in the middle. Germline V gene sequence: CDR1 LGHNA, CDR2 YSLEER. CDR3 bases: TGCGCCAGCAGCCGGAGGAGGGACGCCACAGATACGCAGTATTTT. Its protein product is CASSRRRDATDTQYF.

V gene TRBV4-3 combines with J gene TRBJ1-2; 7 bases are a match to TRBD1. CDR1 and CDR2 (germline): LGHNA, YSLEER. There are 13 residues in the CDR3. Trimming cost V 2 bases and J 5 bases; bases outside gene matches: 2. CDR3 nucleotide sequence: TGCGCCAGCAGCCAAAGACAGGGATATGGCTACACCTTC. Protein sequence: CASSQRQGYGYTF.

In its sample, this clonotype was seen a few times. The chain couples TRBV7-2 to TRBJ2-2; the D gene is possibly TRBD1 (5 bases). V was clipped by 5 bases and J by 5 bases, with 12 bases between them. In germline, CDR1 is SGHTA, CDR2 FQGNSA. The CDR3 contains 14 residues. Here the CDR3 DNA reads TGTGCCAGCAGCCGACTTAGGGGAACCGGGGAGCTGTTTTTT. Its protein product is CASSRLRGTGELFF.

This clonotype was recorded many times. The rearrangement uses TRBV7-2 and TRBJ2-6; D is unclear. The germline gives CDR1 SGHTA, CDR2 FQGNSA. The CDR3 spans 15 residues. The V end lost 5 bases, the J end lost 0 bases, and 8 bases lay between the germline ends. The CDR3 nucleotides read TGTGCCAGCAGCCCAGGAATCTCTGGGGCCAACGTCCTGACTTTC. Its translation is CASSPGISGANVLTF.

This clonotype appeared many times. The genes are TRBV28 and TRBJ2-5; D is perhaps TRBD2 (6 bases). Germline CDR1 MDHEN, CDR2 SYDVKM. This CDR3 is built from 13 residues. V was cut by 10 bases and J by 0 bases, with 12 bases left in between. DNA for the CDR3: TGTGCCATCGGAATAGCGGACCAAGAGACCCAGTACTTC. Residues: CAIGIADQETQYF.

The DNA of the CDR3 is TGCAGTGCTAGAGGCCTAGGAATCTCTGGAAACACCATATATTTT. Amino acids: CSARGLGISGNTIYF. The chain uses TRBV20-1 and TRBJ1-3, with D unresolved. Trimming took 1 base from V and 0 from J, leaving 10 bases between them. The CDR3 spans 15 residues. Germline CDR1 DFQATT, CDR2 SNEGSKA (reference sequence).

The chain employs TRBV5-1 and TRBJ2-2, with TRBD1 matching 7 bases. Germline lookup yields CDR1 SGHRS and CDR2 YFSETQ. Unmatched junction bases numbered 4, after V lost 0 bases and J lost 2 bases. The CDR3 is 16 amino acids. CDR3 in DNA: TGCGCCAGCAGCTTGGTAGGACAGGACAACACCGGGGAGCTGTTTTTT. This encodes CASSLVGQDNTGELFF.

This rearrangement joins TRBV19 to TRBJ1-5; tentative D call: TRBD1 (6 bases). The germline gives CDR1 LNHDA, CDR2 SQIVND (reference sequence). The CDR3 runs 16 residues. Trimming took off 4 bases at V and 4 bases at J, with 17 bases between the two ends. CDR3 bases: TGTGCCAGTAGTACCCAACAGGGACGAGGGAATCAGCCCCAGCATTTT. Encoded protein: CASSTQQGRGNQPQHF.

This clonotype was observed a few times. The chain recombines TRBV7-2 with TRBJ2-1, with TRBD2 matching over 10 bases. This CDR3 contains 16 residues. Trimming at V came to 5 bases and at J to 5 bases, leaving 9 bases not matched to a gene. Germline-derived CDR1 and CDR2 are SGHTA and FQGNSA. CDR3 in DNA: TGTGCCAGCAGCCTCCCCTCAGCGGGGGGGAACAATGAGCAGTTCTTC. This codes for CASSLPSAGGNNEQFF.

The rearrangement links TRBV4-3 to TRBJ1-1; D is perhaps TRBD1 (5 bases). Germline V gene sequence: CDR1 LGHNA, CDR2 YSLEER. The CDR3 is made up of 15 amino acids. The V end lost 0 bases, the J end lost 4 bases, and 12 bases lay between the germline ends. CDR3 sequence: CASSQEVGVVTEAFF. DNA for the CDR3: TGCGCCAGCAGCCAAGAGGTAGGGGTAGTCACTGAAGCTTTCTTT.

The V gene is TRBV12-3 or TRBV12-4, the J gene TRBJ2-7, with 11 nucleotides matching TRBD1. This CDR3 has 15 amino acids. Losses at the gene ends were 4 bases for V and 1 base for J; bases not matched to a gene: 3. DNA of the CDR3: TGTGCCAGCAGTTCCCGGGACAGGGGGTCCTACGAGCAGTACTTC. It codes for CASSSRDRGSYEQYF.

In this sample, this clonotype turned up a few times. CDR3 nucleotide sequence: TGCAGTACGACGCGAACTAGAATCCAGACCAACGATGAGCAGTTCTTC. It codes for CSTTRTRIQTNDEQFF. The chain combines TRBV20-1 with TRBJ2-1, with D perhaps TRBD2 (5 bases). Trimming took off 8 bases at V and 8 bases at J, with 28 bases between the two ends. The germline CDR1 and CDR2 sequences are DFQATT and SNEGSKA (reference sequence). This CDR3 comprises 16 residues.

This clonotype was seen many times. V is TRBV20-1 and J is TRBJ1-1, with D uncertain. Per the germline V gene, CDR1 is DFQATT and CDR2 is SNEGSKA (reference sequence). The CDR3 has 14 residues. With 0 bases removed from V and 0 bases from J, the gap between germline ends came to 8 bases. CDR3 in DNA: TGCAGTGCTAGAGAGCCCGGTTTGAACACTGAAGCTTTCTTT. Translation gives CSAREPGLNTEAFF.

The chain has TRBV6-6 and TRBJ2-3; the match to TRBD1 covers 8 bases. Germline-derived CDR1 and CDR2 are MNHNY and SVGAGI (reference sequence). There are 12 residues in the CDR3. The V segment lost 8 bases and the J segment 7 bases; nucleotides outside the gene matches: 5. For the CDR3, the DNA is TGTGCCAGCGGACAGGGTTTGAATACGCAGTATTTT. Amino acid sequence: CASGQGLNTQYF.

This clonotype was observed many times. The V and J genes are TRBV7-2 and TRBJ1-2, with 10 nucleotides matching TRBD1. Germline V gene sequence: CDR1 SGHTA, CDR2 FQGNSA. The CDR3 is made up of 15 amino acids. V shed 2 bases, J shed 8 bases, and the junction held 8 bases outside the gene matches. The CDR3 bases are TGTGCCAGCAGCTTAAGCGGGGGGACAGGGGAAGGCTACACCTTC. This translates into CASSLSGGTGEGYTF. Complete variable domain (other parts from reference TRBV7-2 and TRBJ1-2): GAGVSQSPSNKVTEKGKDVELRCDPISGHTALYWYRQSLGQGLEFLIYFQGNSAPDKSGLPSDRFSAERTGGSVSTLTIQRTQQEDSAVYLCASSLSGGTGEGYTFGSGTRLTVV.

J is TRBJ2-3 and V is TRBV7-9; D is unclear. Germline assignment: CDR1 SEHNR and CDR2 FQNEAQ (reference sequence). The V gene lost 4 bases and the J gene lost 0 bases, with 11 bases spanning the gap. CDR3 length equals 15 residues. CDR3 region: CASSSERGSTDTQYF. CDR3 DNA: TGTGCCAGCAGCTCCGAGCGAGGTAGCACAGATACGCAGTATTTT.

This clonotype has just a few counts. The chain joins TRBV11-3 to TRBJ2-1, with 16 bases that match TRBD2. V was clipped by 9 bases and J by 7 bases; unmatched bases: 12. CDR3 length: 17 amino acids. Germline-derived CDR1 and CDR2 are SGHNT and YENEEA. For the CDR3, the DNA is TGTGCCAGGACCCCGGGACTAGCGGGGGGGCCGGGAAATGAGCAGTTCTTC. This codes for CARTPGLAGGPGNEQFF.

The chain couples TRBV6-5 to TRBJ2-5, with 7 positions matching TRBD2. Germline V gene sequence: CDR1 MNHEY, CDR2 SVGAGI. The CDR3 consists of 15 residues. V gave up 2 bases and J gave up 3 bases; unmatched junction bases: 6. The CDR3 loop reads CASSYSPGREETQYF. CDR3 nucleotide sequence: TGTGCCAGCAGTTACAGTCCAGGGAGGGAAGAGACCCAGTACTTC.

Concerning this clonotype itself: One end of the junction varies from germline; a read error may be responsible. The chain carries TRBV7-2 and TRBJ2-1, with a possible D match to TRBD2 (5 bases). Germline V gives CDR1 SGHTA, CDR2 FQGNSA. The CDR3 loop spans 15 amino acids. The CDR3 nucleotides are TGTGCCAGCAGCCCTACCCGAGGGCAGTACAATGAGCAGTTATTC. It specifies CASSPTRGQYNEQLF.

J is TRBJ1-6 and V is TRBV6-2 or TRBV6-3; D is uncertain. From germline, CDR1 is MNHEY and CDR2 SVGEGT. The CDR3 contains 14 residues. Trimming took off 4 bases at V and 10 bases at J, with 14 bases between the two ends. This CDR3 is CASSSEQKRSPLHF. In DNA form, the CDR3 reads TGTGCCAGCAGTTCAGAACAGAAGCGGTCACCCCTCCACTTT.